These 28 T cell receptor beta chains share one sample of origin, sequenced in a study of PD-L1 blockade in urothelial cancer. Time point meaning: pretreatment peripheral blood. Method: immunoSEQ multiplex PCR; TCRdb's copy keeps in-frame clones and lacks some. This table has approximately 90,000 clones, 84% appearing once. Sequenced here: PBMCs, sampled around atezolizumab (anti-PD-L1) treatment. The receptors shown here come from a man aged 55 to 70 with urothelial cancer.

The chain is built from TRBV5-4 and TRBJ2-5; TRBD1 matches 9 bases. In germline, CDR1 is SGHNT, CDR2 YYREEE (reference sequence). V gave up 6 bases and J gave up 5 bases; unmatched junction bases: 11. The CDR3 runs 15 residues. Written as DNA, the CDR3 is TGTGCCAGCACCCCCACGGGACAGGGTTTCGAGACCCAGTACTTC. This gives the protein CASTPTGQGFETQYF.

This clone has a single count. This rearrangement joins TRBV7-2 to TRBJ2-7, with TRBD1 matching 10 bases. Trimming took 5 bases from V and 7 from J; bases not matched to a gene: 8. Looked up from germline, CDR1 is SGHTA and CDR2 is FQGNSA. The CDR3 sequence is 14 residues long. The CDR3 is CASSADRGREEQYF. DNA for the CDR3: TGTGCCAGCAGCGCCGACAGGGGGCGGGAAGAGCAGTACTTC.

This chain links TRBV30 with TRBJ2-2; TRBD1 matches 7 bases. Germline CDR1 reads GTSNPN; CDR2 reads SVGIG (reference sequence). The J segment lost 7 bases and the V segment lost 3 bases, leaving 5 bases of the junction unmatched. The CDR3 loop spans 13 amino acids. The CDR3 nucleotides are TGTGCCTGGAGACAGGGGTTCGGCGGGGAGCTGTTTTTT. Its translation: CAWRQGFGGELFF.

To note about this clone: Other DNA variants within this sample encode the same CDR3. The chain carries TRBV7-2 and TRBJ2-3; TRBD2 is a possible D gene (5 bases). Germline V gene sequence: CDR1 SGHTA, CDR2 FQGNSA. CDR3 length equals 14 residues. V dropped 4 bases and J dropped 2 bases, with 10 bases sitting between them. The CDR3, as DNA: TGTGCCAGCAGCTCCAGCGGACTCACAGATACGCAGTATTTT. This sequence encodes CASSSSGLTDTQYF.

This clone was detected only a few times. Other DNA sequences of this sample code for an identical CDR3. DNA for the CDR3: TGCGCCAGCAGCTCTCCGACAGGGAACTATGGCTACACCTTC. It specifies CASSSPTGNYGYTF. The chain has TRBV5-1 and TRBJ1-2; the match to TRBD1 covers 7 bases. The ends lost 3 bases at V and 2 bases at J; junction bases unmatched: 4. Per germline, CDR1 SGHRS and CDR2 YFSETQ. The CDR3 covers 14 residues.

The chain links TRBV4-1 to TRBJ2-7, with D possibly matching TRBD1 (8 bases). The germline V gene encodes CDR1 MGHRA and CDR2 YSYEKL. This CDR3 spans 15 amino acids. V shed 1 base and J shed 2 bases, with 12 bases lying between them. CDR3 coding DNA: TGCGCCAGCAGCCAAGGGACAGGGAGGGCCTACGAGCAGTACTTC. Protein: CASSQGTGRAYEQYF.

This chain joins TRBV15 and TRBJ2-1, with TRBD2 identical over 7 bases. V trimming: 0 bases; J trimming: 6 bases; junction bases outside the gene matches: 8. CDR1 and CDR2 (germline): LNHNV, YYDKDF (reference sequence). The CDR3 runs 16 residues. The DNA for the CDR3 is TGTGCCACCAGCAGAGATCGCTCGGGAGGAAGCAATGAGCAGTTCTTC. This encodes CATSRDRSGGSNEQFF.

V gene TRBV28 combines with J gene TRBJ2-3; 9 positions match TRBD2. Germline trimming cut 4 bases from V and 2 bases from J; bases unmatched to any gene: 4. The CDR3 length is 15 residues. Germline assignment: CDR1 MDHEN and CDR2 SYDVKM. CDR3 DNA sequence: TGTGCCAGCAGTTCCCCTAGCGGGAACACAGATACGCAGTATTTT. It yields the protein CASSSPSGNTDTQYF. The entire variable domain, with the rest obtained from reference TRBV28 and TRBJ2-3, is as follows: DVKVTQSSRYLVKRTGEKVFLECVQDMDHENMFWYRQDPGLGLRLIYFSYDVKMKEKGDIPEGYSVSREKKERFSLILESASTNQTSMYLCASSSPSGNTDTQYFGPGTRLTVL.

This sequence joins TRBV5-1 and TRBJ1-1; 10 positions agree with TRBD1. This CDR3 has 16 residues. Looked up from germline, CDR1 is SGHRS and CDR2 is YFSETQ. J was trimmed by 6 bases and V by 0 bases; bases with no gene match: 8. The CDR3 protein is CASSLDGRTGGSEAFF. CDR3 in DNA: TGCGCCAGCAGCTTGGATGGTAGGACAGGGGGGTCTGAAGCTTTCTTT.

Only one count was recorded for this clone. The chain carries TRBV28 and TRBJ2-5, with D perhaps TRBD2 (5 bases). V gave up 6 bases and J gave up 3 bases, with 26 bases separating them. The CDR3 has 18 residues. Per the germline V gene, CDR1 is MDHEN and CDR2 is SYDVKM. The chain's CDR3 is CASSPLGSARGGKETQYF. CDR3 DNA sequence: TGTGCCAGCAGCCCTTTGGGGTCCGCTAGAGGAGGTAAAGAGACCCAGTACTTC.

The chain joins TRBV6-5 to TRBJ1-6, with D perhaps TRBD1 (5 bases). V lost 4 bases and J lost 10, with 17 bases in between. CDR3 size: 15 residues. Germline CDR1 and CDR2: MNHEY and SVGAGI. The CDR3 reads CASSSPGGGGSPLHF. CDR3 sequence (DNA): TGTGCCAGCAGTTCCCCCGGCGGGGGTGGATCACCCCTCCACTTT.

The sample holds a few counts of this clone. The rearrangement links TRBV5-6 to TRBJ2-1, with a possible D match to TRBD1 (6 bases). Trimming cost V 5 bases and J 12 bases, with 27 bases left between them. Germline-derived CDR1 and CDR2 are SGHDT and YYEEEE. This CDR3 spans 16 amino acids. CDR3 residues: CASSPQGLGRAPAQFF. As DNA, the CDR3 is TGTGCCAGCAGTCCCCAGGGGTTAGGGCGGGCTCCAGCGCAGTTCTTC.

The chain recombines TRBV28 with TRBJ2-1, with 8 bases aligning to TRBD2. The trim removed 6 bases at V and 4 bases at J, leaving 5 bases unmatched. Per germline, CDR1 MDHEN and CDR2 SYDVKM. This CDR3 spans 14 amino acids. The DNA of the CDR3 is TGTGCCAGCAGCTCGACTAGCGCTTACAATGAGCAGTTCTTC. It encodes CASSSTSAYNEQFF.

This clone was seen only a few times. The rearrangement joins TRBV6-5 to TRBJ2-7; D remains unclear. This CDR3 spans 13 amino acids. Germline V gene lookup returns CDR1 MNHEY and CDR2 SVGAGI. The V end was cut by 0 bases, the J end by 5 bases, with 8 bases between. CDR3 DNA sequence: TGTGCCAGCAGTTACTCTTCAGATAACGAGCAGTACTTC. Protein: CASSYSSDNEQYF.

This clone was recorded once. The V gene is TRBV28, the J gene TRBJ1-2; 10 bases are a match to TRBD1. V lost 5 bases and J lost 2; bases outside the gene matches: 8. Germline lookup yields CDR1 MDHEN and CDR2 SYDVKM. This CDR3 is built from 16 residues. Here the CDR3 reads CASSVPGQGGNYGYTF. The CDR3 region has the DNA TGTGCCAGCAGTGTCCCAGGACAGGGGGGGAACTATGGCTACACCTTC.

This chain links TRBV4-1 with TRBJ1-1; a weak D match, TRBD1 (6 bases). CDR1 is MGHRA and CDR2 is YSYEKL in the germline V gene. The ends were cut back, 1 base at V and 5 bases at J, with 23 bases in the middle. This CDR3 has 18 amino acids. CDR3 coding DNA: TGCGCCAGCAGCCAAGGCCTCCTTACCAGGGCGAGGGGGACTGAAGCTTTCTTT. Amino acids: CASSQGLLTRARGTEAFF.

The V and J genes are TRBV5-4 and TRBJ2-7, with D possibly TRBD2 on 7 matching bases. Germline V gene data show CDR1 as SGHNT and CDR2 as YYREEE (reference sequence). The CDR3 totals 15 residues. V shed 2 bases and J shed 4 bases, with 16 bases lying between them. CDR3 nucleotide sequence: TGTGCCAGCAGCTTATCCTGGGGGGGCGGGTACGAGCAGTACTTC. Encoded protein: CASSLSWGGGYEQYF. The variable domain in full, with the rest retrieved from reference TRBV5-4 and TRBJ2-7, is ETGVTQSPTHLIKTRGQQVTLRCSSQSGHNTVSWYQQALGQGPQFIFQYYREEENGRGNFPPRFSGLQFPNYSSELNVNALELDDSALYLCASSLSWGGGYEQYFGPGTRLTVT.

The chain recombines TRBV19 with TRBJ1-4; TRBD1 might be the D (6 bases). Trimming stripped 5 bases from V and 4 bases from J, with 35 bases between. This CDR3 is built from 22 residues. Per the germline V gene, CDR1 is LNHDA and CDR2 is SQIVND (reference sequence). The DNA of the CDR3 is TGTGCCAGTAGTGGGGGACAAGCCTACTATTACAGGGAGTGGGCTAATAATGAAAAACTGTTTTTT. Protein sequence: CASSGGQAYYYREWANNEKLFF. The whole variable domain, filled in from reference TRBV19 and TRBJ1-4, reads DGGITQSPKYLFRKEGQNVTLSCEQNLNHDAMYWYRQDPGQGLRLIYYSQIVNDFQKGDIAEGYSVSREKKESFPLTVTSAQKNPTAFYLCASSGGQAYYYREWANNEKLFFGSGTQLSVL.

The rearrangement links TRBV28 to TRBJ2-7; 7 nucleotides agree with TRBD2. V lost 7 bases to trimming and J lost 9 bases; unmatched junction nucleotides: 9. Germline CDR1 and CDR2: MDHEN and SYDVKM. This CDR3 has 12 amino acids. CDR3 residues: CASKSGALGQYF. The DNA of the CDR3 is TGTGCCAGCAAGAGCGGGGCCCTAGGGCAGTACTTC.

The genes are TRBV6-5 and TRBJ2-3, with TRBD2 identical over 8 bases. This CDR3 is 15 amino acids long. Per the germline V gene, CDR1 is MNHEY and CDR2 is SVGAGI. With V trimmed by 1 base and J by 5 bases, 5 bases remained unmatched. CDR3 region: CASSYYGGAVDTQYF. CDR3 nucleotide sequence: TGTGCCAGCAGTTACTACGGGGGGGCCGTAGATACGCAGTATTTT.

V and J are TRBV5-4 and TRBJ1-1; D remains unclear. This CDR3 is 15 amino acids long. Germline CDR1 SGHNT, CDR2 YYREEE (reference sequence). Trimming took off 7 bases at V and 0 bases at J, with 16 bases between the two ends. The CDR3 DNA reads TGTGCCAGCGCGCCCTTGGGCCCCATGAACACTGAAGCTTTCTTT. Translating it yields CASAPLGPMNTEAFF.

Only a few counts were recorded for this clone. One end of the junction is discordant with germline, which a read error may explain. The chain has TRBV25-1 and TRBJ1-5; D is uncertain. The CDR3 is made up of 14 amino acids. Looked up from germline, CDR1 is MGHDK and CDR2 is SYGVNS. In DNA form, the CDR3 reads TGTGCCAGCAGTCTAGGAACCCACAATCAACCCCAGCATTTT. Translation gives CASSLGTHNQPQHF.

CDR3 sequence: CASSQDEGVGTGELFF. As DNA, the CDR3 is TGCGCCAGCAGCCAAGATGAGGGAGTAGGTACCGGGGAGCTGTTTTTT. V is TRBV4-3 and J is TRBJ2-2; D possibly corresponds to TRBD2 (5 bases). V was cut by 0 bases and J by 5 bases, with 13 bases left in between. Germline lookup yields CDR1 LGHNA and CDR2 YSLEER. There are 16 residues in the CDR3.

V and J are TRBV9 and TRBJ2-7, with D possibly being TRBD1 (5 bases). The V and J ends lost 2 bases and 5 bases respectively, with 8 bases between them. This CDR3 contains 12 residues. CDR1 is SGDLS and CDR2 is YYNGEE in the germline V gene. CDR3 region: CASSVSGNEQYF. As DNA, the CDR3 is TGTGCCAGCAGCGTCTCAGGGAACGAGCAGTACTTC.

The genes are TRBV29-1 and TRBJ2-1, with TRBD1 as a possible D gene (6 bases). The CDR3 length is 15 residues. Germline V gene sequence: CDR1 SQVTM, CDR2 ANQGSEA. The ends were cut back, 7 bases at V and 5 bases at J, with 21 bases in the middle. DNA for the CDR3: TGCAGCGCAGCCATACAGGGAACGGGGAACAATGAGCAGTTCTTC. Its translation: CSAAIQGTGNNEQFF.

V usage is TRBV5-6 and J usage is TRBJ1-5; D possibly corresponds to TRBD1 (5 bases). The ends were cut back, 0 bases at V and 7 bases at J, with 11 bases in the middle. The CDR3 totals 14 residues. The germline V gene encodes CDR1 SGHDT and CDR2 YYEEEE. The CDR3 here is CASSLGRVEQPQHF. As DNA, the CDR3 is TGTGCCAGCAGCTTGGGCAGGGTGGAACAGCCCCAGCATTTT.

Here the CDR3 reads CASSFASGSTDTQYF. The CDR3 nucleotides read TGTGCCAGCAGCTTCGCTAGCGGGAGCACAGATACGCAGTATTTT. J is TRBJ2-3 and V is TRBV7-9; 8 nucleotides line up with TRBD2. The CDR3 spans 15 residues. V lost 3 bases and J lost 0; bases outside the gene matches: 2. Germline loops: CDR1 SEHNR, CDR2 FQNEAQ (reference sequence).

This chain joins TRBV19 and TRBJ2-7; weak D call: TRBD1 (6 bases). The CDR3 consists of 14 residues. The germline CDR1 and CDR2 sequences are LNHDA and SQIVND (reference sequence). The V end lost 1 base, the J end lost 3 bases, and 10 bases lay between the germline ends. CDR3 in DNA: TGTGCCAGTAGTATAGCCCAGGGGCGCTACGAGCAGTACTTC. Translation: CASSIAQGRYEQYF.